These 30 T cell receptor beta chains were sequenced from one sample in a study of technical replicates of blood from a handful of donors. Libraries were prepared by immunoSEQ multiplex PCR; TCRdb keeps only in-frame clonotypes and omits some of them. The table lists tens of thousands of clones, 90% to 97% of them singletons. What was sequenced was T cells isolated from PBMCs. Source of these receptors: a human donor in good health.

The rearrangement links TRBV11-3 to TRBJ2-1, with D perhaps TRBD1 (5 bases). The CDR3 is 13 amino acids. V was cut by 5 bases and J by 4 bases, with 9 bases left in between. Germline CDR1 and CDR2: SGHNT and YENEEA. The CDR3 loop is CASSLDRYNEQFF. CDR3 coding DNA: TGTGCCAGCAGCCTCGACAGATACAATGAGCAGTTCTTC.

V gene TRBV11-3 combines with J gene TRBJ2-5; 9 bases line up with TRBD2. The DNA end is a closer match to TRBJ2-7, so the J assignment may be wrong. This CDR3 comprises 16 residues. Germline V gene data show CDR1 as SGHNT and CDR2 as YENEEA. The CDR3 loop reads CASSSPQREVSYEQYF. In DNA form, the CDR3 reads TGTGCCAGCAGCTCCCCTCAGCGGGAGGTATCCTACGAGCAGTACTTC.

V and J are TRBV29-1 and TRBJ1-1; no clear D. Germline assignment: CDR1 SQVTM and CDR2 ANQGSEA. The CDR3 covers 12 residues. Deletions cut 5 bases from V and 0 bases from J, with 7 bases between. The CDR3 region has the DNA TGCAGCGTTCCTGAGGTGAACACTGAAGCTTTCTTT. Residues: CSVPEVNTEAFF.

The rearrangement uses TRBV2 and TRBJ2-7; perhaps TRBD1 as D (5 bases). With 1 base removed from V and 1 base from J, the gap between germline ends came to 11 bases. Germline V lookup: CDR1 SNHLY, CDR2 FYNNEI. There are 15 residues in the CDR3. CDR3 sequence reads: CASSEGGRVSYEQYF. CDR3 sequence (DNA): TGTGCCAGCAGTGAAGGTGGCAGGGTTTCCTACGAGCAGTACTTC.

This chain uses TRBV4-1 with TRBJ2-1, with 10 bases fitting TRBD1. Trimming removed 0 bases from V and 6 bases from J; junction bases left unmatched: 8. The CDR3 spans 17 residues. CDR1 and CDR2 from the germline V gene are MGHRA and YSYEKL. Here the CDR3 DNA reads TGCGCCAGCAGCCAAGATCTCCTCGACAGGGGGCGCAATGAGCAGTTCTTC. Translating it yields CASSQDLLDRGRNEQFF.

The gene calls are TRBV2 and TRBJ2-1; 7 bases fit TRBD1. Germline V gene lookup returns CDR1 SNHLY and CDR2 FYNNEI. The CDR3 extends over 18 amino acids. The junction had 20 bases not matched to a gene; V was cut back by 8 bases and J by 4 bases. This CDR3 reads CASASPRGISDSYNEQFF. In DNA form, the CDR3 reads TGTGCCAGCGCCAGCCCCAGGGGGATCTCCGATTCTTACAATGAGCAGTTCTTC.

The V call is TRBV6-5, the J call TRBJ1-1, with D possibly being TRBD1 (5 bases). The CDR3 totals 14 residues. V was clipped by 6 bases and J by 0 bases, with 11 bases between them. Germline CDR1 is MNHEY and CDR2 is SVGAGI. For the CDR3, the DNA is TGTGCCAGCAGGCCGGGACTCCTGAACACTGAAGCTTTCTTT. It translates to CASRPGLLNTEAFF.

The J gene is TRBJ1-1, the V gene TRBV29-1; 7 bases line up with TRBD1. There are 12 residues in the CDR3. V was pared by 7 bases and J by 2 bases, with 4 bases of the junction left unmatched. CDR1 SQVTM and CDR2 ANQGSEA come from the germline V gene. CDR3 protein: CSAGQANTEAFF. CDR3 sequence (DNA): TGCAGCGCCGGACAGGCTAACACTGAAGCTTTCTTT.

V and J are TRBV9 and TRBJ2-7; 8 bases line up with TRBD2. CDR1 is SGDLS and CDR2 is YYNGEE in the germline V gene. There are 15 residues in the CDR3. The junction had 6 bases not matched to a gene; V was cut back by 4 bases and J by 0 bases. The CDR3 region is CASSSYGLASYEQYF. In nucleotides, the CDR3 is TGTGCCAGCAGCTCATACGGACTAGCCTCCTACGAGCAGTACTTC.

This clone was detected once. CDR3 sequence: CASKRDRQNYGYTF. The CDR3 region has the DNA TGTGCCAGCAAACGAGACAGGCAGAACTATGGCTACACCTTC. The rearrangement uses TRBV6-6 and TRBJ1-2; D may be TRBD1 (6 bases). Trimming cost V 7 bases and J 2 bases, with 14 bases left between them. This CDR3 region has 14 residues. Germline lookup yields CDR1 MNHNY and CDR2 SVGAGI (reference sequence).

The chain combines TRBV5-1 with TRBJ1-4; 8 nucleotides match TRBD1. The CDR3 totals 15 residues. Germline V gene data show CDR1 as SGHRS and CDR2 as YFSETQ. The ends lost 1 base at V and 8 bases at J; junction bases unmatched: 7. The CDR3, as DNA: TGCGCCAGCAGCTTGAGTTGGCAGGGGGCGGAAAAACTGTTTTTT. This codes for CASSLSWQGAEKLFF.

The chain has TRBV6-5 and TRBJ1-5; 9 nucleotides agree with TRBD1. The CDR3 is 14 residues long. Trimming removed 5 bases from V and 6 bases from J; junction bases left unmatched: 5. Germline V gene sequence: CDR1 MNHEY, CDR2 SVGAGI. The CDR3 DNA is TGTGCCAGCAGTAGGACAGGGGCGAGTCAGCCCCAGCATTTT. This sequence encodes CASSRTGASQPQHF.

The chain carries TRBV23-1 and TRBJ2-7, with 9 bases that match TRBD1. TRBV23-1 falls under the ORF class, with uncertain function. Trimming at V came to 3 bases and at J to 2 bases, leaving 8 bases not matched to a gene. CDR3 length equals 16 residues. CDR3 DNA sequence: TGCGCCAGCAGTCAGTCCCCGACAGGGGGGACCTACGAGCAGTACTTC. It is translated as CASSQSPTGGTYEQYF.

CDR3 sequence (DNA): TGCGCCAGCAGCTTCTGGACAGGGGGAAACTATGGCTACACCTTC. As protein: CASSFWTGGNYGYTF. V and J are TRBV5-1 and TRBJ1-2; 10 bases are a match to TRBD1. The CDR3 has 15 residues. V lost 2 bases and J lost 2; bases outside the gene matches: 3. Germline assignment: CDR1 SGHRS and CDR2 YFSETQ.

This chain uses TRBV15 with TRBJ2-7, with 9 bases identical to TRBD2. Unmatched junction bases numbered 2, after V lost 5 bases and J lost 0 bases. This CDR3 contains 14 residues. Germline CDR1 is LNHNV and CDR2 is YYDKDF (reference sequence). CDR3 bases: TGTGCCACCAGCGAGGGACTAGCCTCCTACGAGCAGTACTTC. Amino acid sequence: CATSEGLASYEQYF. Variable domain in full (rest from reference TRBV15 and TRBJ2-7): DAMVIQNPRYQVTQFGKPVTLSCSQTLNHNVMYWYQQKSSQAPKLLFHYYDKDFNNEADTPDNFQSRRPNTSFCFLDIRSPGLGDTAMYLCATSEGLASYEQYFGPGTRLTVT.

The rearrangement links TRBV4-1 to TRBJ2-3; 7 positions agree with TRBD2. The V and J ends lost 0 bases and 0 bases, in that order; junction bases with no gene match: 12. Germline CDR1 is MGHRA and CDR2 is YSYEKL. This CDR3 comprises 19 residues. CDR3 sequence reads: CASSQDSLADLLSTDTQYF. Here the CDR3 DNA reads TGCGCCAGCAGCCAAGATAGCCTAGCGGACCTTCTTAGCACAGATACGCAGTATTTT.

The V gene is TRBV28, the J gene TRBJ2-1; 7 bases agree with TRBD1. Germline CDR1 MDHEN, CDR2 SYDVKM. The CDR3 sequence is 12 residues long. The trim removed 8 bases at V and 7 bases at J, leaving 5 bases unmatched. CDR3 protein: CASEGAANEQFF. CDR3 DNA sequence: TGTGCCAGCGAGGGGGCGGCAAATGAGCAGTTCTTC.

The rearrangement links TRBV29-1 to TRBJ2-7; 8 nucleotides align to TRBD1. This CDR3 is 13 amino acids long. Unmatched junction bases numbered 7, after V lost 6 bases and J lost 3 bases. Germline CDR1 and CDR2: SQVTM and ANQGSEA. CDR3 in DNA: TGCAGCGTAGGGACAGGAGAGAACTACGAGCAGTACTTC. Translation gives CSVGTGENYEQYF.

This clone was counted once. This chain links TRBV6-4 with TRBJ2-1; D might be TRBD2 (6 bases). Germline values: CDR1 MRHNA, CDR2 SNTAGT. This CDR3 contains 16 residues. Trimming removed 0 bases from V and 3 bases from J, with 12 bases in between. In nucleotides, the CDR3 is TGTGCCAGCAGTGACTCGTATGGGAGGAGCTACAATGAGCAGTTCTTC. It translates to CASSDSYGRSYNEQFF.

The V gene is TRBV7-8, the J gene TRBJ2-4; TRBD2 agrees at 7 bases. The CDR3 is made up of 15 amino acids. Germline V gives CDR1 SGHVS, CDR2 FQNEAQ. Trimming cost V 1 base and J 10 bases; bases outside gene matches: 10. The CDR3 sequence: CASSLVSGDYSIQYF. The CDR3 DNA is TGTGCCAGCAGCTTAGTCTCTGGGGACTATTCTATTCAGTACTTC.

V and J are TRBV21-1 and TRBJ1-2. TRBV21-1 is given as a pseudogene. The CDR3 covers 13 residues. For the CDR3, the DNA is TGTGCCAGCAGCAACGGAGGAGACTATGGCTACACCTTC. It codes for CASSNGGDYGYTF.

The chain links TRBV28 to TRBJ2-2, with D hard to call. The CDR3 totals 13 residues. Trimming removed 7 bases at V and 6 bases at J, with 12 bases between. In germline, CDR1 is MDHEN, CDR2 SYDVKM. The CDR3 is CASISGGSGELFF. CDR3 nucleotide sequence: TGTGCCAGCATTTCTGGCGGCTCCGGGGAGCTGTTTTTT.

This chain uses TRBV28 with TRBJ2-7; 14 nucleotides line up with TRBD2. Germline V lookup: CDR1 MDHEN, CDR2 SYDVKM. This CDR3 is built from 16 residues. V lost 2 bases and J lost 0; bases outside the gene matches: 0. The CDR3, as DNA: TGTGCCAGCAGTTTAGGGACTAGCGGGAGCTCCTACGAGCAGTACTTC. This codes for CASSLGTSGSSYEQYF.

V gene TRBV18 combines with J gene TRBJ1-2, with D uncertain. V shed 0 bases and J shed 7 bases, with 9 bases lying between them. The CDR3 is 13 amino acids. Germline values: CDR1 KGHSH, CDR2 LQKENI. For the CDR3, the DNA is TGTGCCAGCTCACCACCTACAGTCGGTGGCTACACCTTC. Its protein is CASSPPTVGGYTF.

The chain has TRBV19 and TRBJ1-1, with TRBD1 as a possible D gene (5 bases). The CDR3 has 12 residues. Trimming took 10 bases from V and 3 from J, leaving 12 bases between them. Germline V CDR1 and CDR2: LNHDA, SQIVND (reference sequence). The CDR3 DNA follows: TGTGCCACCCTATCAGGGTACACTGAAGCTTTCTTT. Its translation is CATLSGYTEAFF.

The CDR3 protein is CASSGQQGAPRQPQHF. The CDR3 nucleotides read TGTGCCAGCTCAGGTCAGCAGGGGGCACCAAGGCAGCCCCAGCATTTT. The chain employs TRBV18 and TRBJ1-5; 8 nucleotides agree with TRBD1. V dropped 5 bases and J dropped 7; count of bases not matched to a gene: 13. This CDR3 is built from 16 residues. CDR1 is KGHSH and CDR2 is LQKENI in the germline V gene.

This clone was seen a single time. The rearrangement joins TRBV9 to TRBJ1-2; no reliable D call. Per the germline V gene, CDR1 is SGDLS and CDR2 is YYNGEE. This CDR3 has 14 residues. Trimming took 0 bases from V and 4 from J, leaving 10 bases between them. CDR3 coding DNA: TGTGCCAGCAGCGTAGCTAACAGCCTCTATGGCTACACCTTC. Translating it yields CASSVANSLYGYTF.

This clone appeared a few times. J is TRBJ1-5 and V is TRBV27, with a possible D match to TRBD1 (6 bases). Trimming left V 0 bases short and J 2 bases short, with 14 bases between. CDR3 length: 17 residues. Germline lookup yields CDR1 MNHEY and CDR2 SMNVEV (reference sequence). The CDR3 bases are TGTGCCAGCAGTTTATCTCCAGGGGAAATGGGCAATCAGCCCCAGCATTTT. Protein: CASSLSPGEMGNQPQHF.

This clone was seen just once. The chain recombines TRBV6-6 with TRBJ2-5; weak D call: TRBD2 (5 bases). V was trimmed by 0 bases and J by 5 bases, leaving 13 bases between them. Germline loops: CDR1 MNHNY, CDR2 SVGAGI (reference sequence). There are 15 residues in the CDR3. The CDR3 protein is CASSYSMLADETQYF. The DNA of the CDR3 is TGTGCCAGCAGTTACTCGATGCTAGCTGACGAGACCCAGTACTTC.

This clone was detected only once. The rearrangement links TRBV7-9 to TRBJ2-1, with a weak D call TRBD1 (6 bases). V lost 6 bases and J 7 bases, leaving 10 bases between the germline ends. This CDR3 is built from 12 residues. Germline lookup yields CDR1 SEHNR and CDR2 FQNEAQ (reference sequence). The CDR3 nucleotides read TGTGCCAGCAGTCGCCAGGGGAATGAGCAGTTCTTC. Protein product: CASSRQGNEQFF.